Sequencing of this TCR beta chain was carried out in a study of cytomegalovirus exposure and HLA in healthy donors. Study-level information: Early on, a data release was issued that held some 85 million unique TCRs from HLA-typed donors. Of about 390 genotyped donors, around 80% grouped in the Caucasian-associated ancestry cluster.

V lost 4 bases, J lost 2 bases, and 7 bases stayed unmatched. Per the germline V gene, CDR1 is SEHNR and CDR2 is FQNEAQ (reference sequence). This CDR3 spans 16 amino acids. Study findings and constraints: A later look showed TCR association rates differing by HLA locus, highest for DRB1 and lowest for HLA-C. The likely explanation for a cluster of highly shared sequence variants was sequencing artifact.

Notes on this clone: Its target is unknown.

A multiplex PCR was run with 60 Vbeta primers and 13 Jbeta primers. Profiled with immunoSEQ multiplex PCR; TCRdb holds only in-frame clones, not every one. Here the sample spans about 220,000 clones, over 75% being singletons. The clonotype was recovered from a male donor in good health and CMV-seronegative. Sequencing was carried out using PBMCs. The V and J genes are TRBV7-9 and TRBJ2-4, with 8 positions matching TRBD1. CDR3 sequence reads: CASSSRTGTSKNIQYF. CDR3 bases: TGTGCCAGCAGCTCCAGGACAGGGACGTCCAAAAACATTCAGTACTTC.